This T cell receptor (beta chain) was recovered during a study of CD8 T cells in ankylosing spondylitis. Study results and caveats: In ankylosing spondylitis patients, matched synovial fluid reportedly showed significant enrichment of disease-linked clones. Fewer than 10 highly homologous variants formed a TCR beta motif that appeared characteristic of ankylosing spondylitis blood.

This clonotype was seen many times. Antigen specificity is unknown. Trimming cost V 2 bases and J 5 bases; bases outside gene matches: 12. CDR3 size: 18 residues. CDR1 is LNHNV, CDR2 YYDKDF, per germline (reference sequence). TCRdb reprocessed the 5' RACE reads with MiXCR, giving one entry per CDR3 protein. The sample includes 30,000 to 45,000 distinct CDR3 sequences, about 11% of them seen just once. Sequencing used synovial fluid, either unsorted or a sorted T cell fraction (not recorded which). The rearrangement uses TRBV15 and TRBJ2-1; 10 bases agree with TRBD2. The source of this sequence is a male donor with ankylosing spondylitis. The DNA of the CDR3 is TGTGCCACCAGCAGACCCAGTCTTGGACTAGCGGTCCACAATGAGCAGTTCTTC. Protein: CATSRPSLGLAVHNEQFF.